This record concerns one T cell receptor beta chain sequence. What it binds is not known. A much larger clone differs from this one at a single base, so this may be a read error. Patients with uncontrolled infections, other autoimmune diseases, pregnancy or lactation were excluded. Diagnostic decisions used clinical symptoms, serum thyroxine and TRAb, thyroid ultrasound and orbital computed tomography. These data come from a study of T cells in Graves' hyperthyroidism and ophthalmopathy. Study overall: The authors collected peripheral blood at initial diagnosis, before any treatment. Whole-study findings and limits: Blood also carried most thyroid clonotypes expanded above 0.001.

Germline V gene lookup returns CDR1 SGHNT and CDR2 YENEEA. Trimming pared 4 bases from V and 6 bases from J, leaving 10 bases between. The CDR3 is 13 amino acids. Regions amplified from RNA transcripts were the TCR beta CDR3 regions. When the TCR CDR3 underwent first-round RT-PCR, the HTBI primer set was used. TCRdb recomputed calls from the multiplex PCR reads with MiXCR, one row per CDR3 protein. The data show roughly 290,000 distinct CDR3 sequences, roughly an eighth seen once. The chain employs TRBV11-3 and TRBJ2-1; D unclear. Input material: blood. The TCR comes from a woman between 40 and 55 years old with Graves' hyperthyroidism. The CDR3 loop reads CASSSRLGNEQFF. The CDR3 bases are TGTGCCAGCAGCTCCAGACTTGGCAATGAGCAGTTCTTC. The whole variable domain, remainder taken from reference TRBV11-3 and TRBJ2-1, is EAGVVQSPRYKIIEKKQPVAFWCNPISGHNTLYWYLQNLGQGPELLIRYENEEAVDDSQLPKDRFSAERLKGVDSTLKIQPAELGDSAVYLCASSSRLGNEQFFGPGTRLTVL.